The 14 T cell receptor beta chains listed next were all sequenced from one sample in a study of T cell responses to AZD1222 COVID-19 vaccine. The repertoire was sequenced with immunoSEQ multiplex PCR; TCRdb's copy has only in-frame clones and lacks some. Of 80,000 to 90,000 clones listed, approximately 91% are singletons. The material sequenced was peripheral blood, taken 28 days after the second AZD1222 dose. The source of these receptors is an adult who received the AZD1222 COVID-19 vaccine.

CDR3 nucleotide sequence: TGTGCCAGCAGCTTGGGGACAGCGGGCTCTGGAAACACCATATATTTT. Translation gives CASSLGTAGSGNTIYF. This chain joins TRBV7-8 and TRBJ1-3; TRBD1 matches 7 bases. Germline V CDR1 and CDR2: SGHVS, FQNEAQ. The V segment lost 3 bases and the J segment 0 bases; nucleotides outside the gene matches: 5. CDR3 size: 16 residues.

The chain joins TRBV19 to TRBJ2-1; 8 bases are a match to TRBD2. Germline values: CDR1 LNHDA, CDR2 SQIVND (reference sequence). Trimming removed 5 bases from V and 8 bases from J; junction bases left unmatched: 11. The CDR3 covers 15 residues. This CDR3 is CASSPAGGPFDEQFF. The DNA of the CDR3 is TGTGCCAGTAGTCCCGCGGGGGGCCCGTTTGATGAGCAGTTCTTC.

DNA of the CDR3: TGTGCCAGCAGCGCGGGACAGGGTCTTGGCGGCTACACCTTC. It translates to CASSAGQGLGGYTF. This chain connects TRBV7-9 to TRBJ1-2; 9 bases agree with TRBD1. V was pared by 5 bases and J by 8 bases, with 9 bases of the junction left unmatched. CDR3 length: 14 amino acids. Germline V gene sequence: CDR1 SEHNR, CDR2 FQNEAQ (reference sequence). Full variable domain (remainder filled in from reference TRBV7-9 and TRBJ1-2): DTGVSQNPRHKITKRGQNVTFRCDPISEHNRLYWYRQTLGQGPEFLTYFQNEAQLEKSRLLSDRFSAERPKGSFSTLEIQRTEQGDSAMYLCASSAGQGLGGYTFGSGTRLTVV.

This clone was found once. The chain uses TRBV3-1 (or the pseudogene TRBV3-2) and TRBJ1-1, with a tentative D call TRBD1 (5 bases). V dropped 3 bases and J dropped 1 base, with 9 bases sitting between them. Germline V gene sequence: CDR1 LGHDT, CDR2 YNNKEL (reference sequence). This CDR3 is built from 14 residues. The CDR3 DNA reads as TGTGCCAGCAGCCAGGCCGACAGGAACACTGAAGCTTTCTTT. Amino acid sequence: CASSQADRNTEAFF.

The CDR3: CASSEFSTVNTEAFF. In DNA, the CDR3 is TGTGCCAGCAGTGAATTCAGTACAGTGAACACTGAAGCTTTCTTT. V and J are TRBV6-1 and TRBJ1-1; no firm D call. Germline-derived CDR1 and CDR2 are MNHNS and SASEGT. This CDR3 contains 15 residues. V lost 2 bases and J 0 bases, leaving 10 bases between the germline ends.

V and J are TRBV6-5 and TRBJ1-5; 9 bases map to TRBD1. Germline trimming cut 6 bases from V and 4 bases from J; bases unmatched to any gene: 4. The CDR3 sequence is 14 residues long. The germline V gene has CDR1 MNHEY and CDR2 SVGAGI. DNA of the CDR3: TGTGCCAGCAGGACCGGGACAGGGAATCAGCCCCAGCATTTT. Residues: CASRTGTGNQPQHF.

V is TRBV27 and J is TRBJ1-5; the D is unclear. Germline-derived CDR1 and CDR2 are MNHEY and SMNVEV (reference sequence). The CDR3 is made up of 12 amino acids. Trimming shortened V by 4 bases and J by 7 bases, and 8 bases separated the two germline ends. DNA for the CDR3: TGTGCCAGCAGTTCTGGCTTCCAGCCCCAGCATTTT. It is translated as CASSSGFQPQHF.

The rearrangement joins TRBV6-5 to TRBJ2-7; possible D gene TRBD2, 5 bases. V was pared by 6 bases and J by 3 bases, with 12 bases between. CDR1 MNHEY and CDR2 SVGAGI come from the germline V gene. CDR3 size: 13 residues. CDR3 sequence: CASSTSGYYEQYF. The DNA of the CDR3 is TGTGCCAGCAGCACTAGTGGATACTACGAGCAGTACTTC.

The CDR3 sequence is CASSLSIGENTIYF. In nucleotides, the CDR3 is TGCGCCAGCAGCTTGTCCATCGGCGAAAACACCATATATTTT. The chain combines TRBV5-1 with TRBJ1-3; the D is unclear. With 1 base removed from V and 6 bases from J, the gap between germline ends came to 11 bases. Germline values: CDR1 SGHRS, CDR2 YFSETQ. The CDR3 extends over 14 amino acids.

The rearrangement links TRBV5-8 to TRBJ1-5, with a tentative D call TRBD1 (5 bases). The CDR3 is 15 amino acids. Trimming stripped 0 bases from V and 0 bases from J, with 7 bases between. The germline V gene encodes CDR1 SGHTS and CDR2 YDEGEE. In DNA, the CDR3 is TGTGCCAGCAGCTTGGGGGACGTTAGCAATCAGCCCCAGCATTTT. This translates into CASSLGDVSNQPQHF.

This chain links TRBV2 with TRBJ1-1, with D perhaps TRBD1 (5 bases). CDR3 length: 15 residues. Germline loops: CDR1 SNHLY, CDR2 FYNNEI. The V gene lost 6 bases and the J gene lost 1 base, with 15 bases spanning the gap. The CDR3 sequence: CASRGRDLRNTEAFF. The DNA of the CDR3 is TGTGCCAGCAGAGGCCGGGACCTGAGGAACACTGAAGCTTTCTTT.

The chain links TRBV7-9 to TRBJ1-3; D is perhaps TRBD1 (6 bases). The V end lost 3 bases, the J end lost 4 bases, and 13 bases lay between the germline ends. The CDR3 consists of 15 residues. The V gene's germline CDR1 is SEHNR and CDR2 FQNEAQ (reference sequence). The CDR3 here is CASSFTGYMGNTIYF. CDR3 nucleotides: TGTGCCAGCAGCTTCACAGGGTATATGGGAAACACCATATATTTT.

V and J are TRBV5-1 and TRBJ2-3, with 14 nucleotides matching TRBD2. V was pared by 5 bases and J by 2 bases, with 10 bases of the junction left unmatched. This CDR3 region has 18 residues. CDR1 is SGHRS and CDR2 is YFSETQ in the germline V gene. The CDR3 nucleotides are TGCGCCAGCAGTCTCGGGACTAGCGGGGGCCCCTACACAGATACGCAGTATTTT. It yields the protein CASSLGTSGGPYTDTQYF.

J is TRBJ1-1 and V is TRBV9; TRBD1 aligns across 7 bases. The CDR3 spans 15 residues. V lost 0 bases and J lost 2; bases outside the gene matches: 4. Germline V gene sequence: CDR1 SGDLS, CDR2 YYNGEE. The CDR3 region has the DNA TGTGCCAGCAGCGTAGAGGGGGACAGAAACACTGAAGCTTTCTTT. Its protein product is CASSVEGDRNTEAFF. The complete variable domain, with remaining parts taken from reference TRBV9 and TRBJ1-1, reads DSGVTQTPKHLITATGQRVTLRCSPRSGDLSVYWYQQSLDQGLQFLIQYYNGEERAKGNILERFSAQQFPDLHSELNLSSLELGDSALYFCASSVEGDRNTEAFFGQGTRLTVV.